Sequencing of this T cell receptor (beta chain) was carried out in a study of early T cells in non-severe SARS-CoV-2 infection. Study information: Sequencing of unsorted whole blood was done on bulk RNA, leaving chains unpaired.

Individual cDNA molecules received unique molecular identifiers during library preparation. One entry per CDR3 protein, called by TCRdb with MiXCR from the 5' RACE reads. This table holds approximately 77,000 distinct CDR3 sequences, approximately 5% found once. This clonotype was seen at least ten times. Antigen unknown. The trim removed 6 bases at V and 7 bases at J, leaving 11 bases unmatched. In germline, CDR1 is SGHVS, CDR2 FQNEAQ. The CDR3 contains 15 residues. The study's findings and limits: Missing private and CD4 specificities, VDJdb matching favored anti-spike CD8 responses.

The TCR sequence derives from an adult who was a healthcare worker with PCR-confirmed SARS-CoV-2 infection or an uninfected control (not recorded which). The sequences come from whole blood, collected at baseline. This rearrangement joins TRBV7-8 to TRBJ2-1; 8 positions agree with TRBD2. CDR3 DNA sequence: TGTGCCAGCAGTTTTCGAGCGGGAGTGGGTAATGAGCAGTTCTTC. It yields the protein CASSFRAGVGNEQFF. Complete variable domain (other parts from reference TRBV7-8 and TRBJ2-1): GAGVSQSPRYKVAKRGQDVALRCDPISGHVSLFWYQQALGQGPEFLTYFQNEAQLDKSGLPSDRFFAERPEGSVSTLKIQRTQQEDSAVYLCASSFRAGVGNEQFFGPGTRLTVL.